The TCR beta chain under discussion was sequenced for a study of blood T cell repertoires in COVID-19. Trimming cost V 6 bases and J 1 base, with 12 bases left between them. This CDR3 region has 14 residues. Germline assignment: CDR1 LNHDA and CDR2 SQIVND (reference sequence). Method: immunoSEQ multiplex PCR; TCRdb's copy keeps in-frame clones and lacks some. The sample has hundreds of thousands of clones; around 87% are singletons. The sequence derives from a woman aged 55-70 years with COVID-19, enrolled during active disease. The chain links TRBV19 to TRBJ2-5, with D perhaps matching TRBD2 (5 bases). Sequencing used peripheral blood. In DNA form, the CDR3 reads TGTGCCAGTAGACTGAGGGCTGCCCAAGAGACCCAGTACTTC. This codes for CASRLRAAQETQYF.